This T cell receptor beta chain comes out of a study of T cells expressing NK-cell markers. Study findings and constraints: Of the CD8+ T cell pool in about 6 donors, roughly 1.0-7.5% was accounted for by dominant NKG2C+ clonotypes.

The authors generated TCR beta cDNA through 5'RACE template switching with UMIs. TCRdb re-called the 5' RACE reads; one entry per CDR3 protein, DNA not given. This sample's table has about 150,000 distinct CDR3 sequences. Points on this clonotype: Its antigen remains unidentified.

The CDR3 runs to 16 residues. Germline values: CDR1 MGHRA, CDR2 YSYEKL. The chain uses TRBV4-1 and TRBJ2-1; as DNA is missing, the TRBD2 call by TCRdb cannot be tested. This clonotype was sampled from a woman aged 50 to 60 in good health. Sequences were obtained from blood T cells: a sorted CD56 or NKG2C T cell subset, CD4+ or CD8+ T cells, or bulk PBMC T cells (not recorded which). This CDR3 is CASSQDRAGEYNEQFF.